The T cell receptor (beta chain) under discussion was sequenced for a study of cytomegalovirus exposure and HLA in healthy donors. As concerns this clone: The antigen is unknown.

PCR employed 60 Vbeta and 13 Jbeta primers. Data came from immunoSEQ multiplex PCR; TCRdb stores just in-frame clones and leaves some out. The repertoire has about 150,000 clones, roughly 80% of them found once; the top ten carry 5% to 7.5%. CDR1 is LNHDA and CDR2 is SQIVND in the germline V gene (reference sequence). CDR3 size: 12 residues. V dropped 1 base and J dropped 7 bases, with 7 bases sitting between them. Whole-study findings and limits: HLA allele associations emerged for around 15,000 TCR beta sequences in a later analysis, at 0.05 false discovery rate. More clonal expansion characterized HLA-associated TCR beta chains than equally common others in a later analysis. A previous analysis found most TCR beta V segments productive roughly 87% or roughly 30% of the time. Some highly shared sequence variants likely arose as a pipeline artifact.

The J gene is TRBJ1-1, the V gene TRBV19; tentative D call: TRBD1 (6 bases). The sequence was collected from a woman aged 50 to 65 in good health and CMV-seropositive. Specimen: PBMCs. CDR3 protein: CASSIGDIEAFF. CDR3 in DNA: TGTGCCAGTAGTATAGGGGACATTGAAGCTTTCTTT.